This entry features one T cell receptor beta chain sequence. This clone was observed a handful of times. What this receptor recognizes is not known. Base qualities were left out, and no much larger clone turns up one base away. This sample was taken from a study of shared clonotypes between healthy human individuals (TCRdb year 2020). In the study overall: The cohort comprised a couple of women and a few men aged 18 to 49 years. For each donor, CD4 naive and CD4 memory were each given three plates, CD8 naive was given two plates, and CD8 memory was given one plate. To estimate repertoire size and how much clonotypes are shared between individuals, the study performed deep sequencing of blood TCR repertoires from five healthy adults. To increase sequencing depth and limit assay-specific biases, different laboratories used diverse techniques to prepare libraries and sequence TCR repertoires. Leukapheresis yielded between about 0.85 and 9 billion PBMCs per donor.

The donors were healthy, HIV-negative adults with no recently reported acute infections or vaccinations. All donors were Caucasian adults living in Nashville, Tennessee, USA. CD4+ T cells were enriched by magnetic negative selection, after which naive cells were positively selected on CD45RA and the negative fraction was taken as the memory subset. Blood was collected by leukapheresis, and PBMCs were isolated by Ficoll-Histopaque density gradient centrifugation and then cryopreserved in liquid nitrogen vapor phase. Analytical flow cytometry was used to check the purity and quantity of each magnetically sorted T cell population. From each sorted fraction, genomic DNA was isolated and quantified by UV absorbance on a Nanodrop 2000c. The paper as a whole reports these results and caveats: Rarefaction of sorted-subset datasets indicated incomplete sequencing despite the large sequencing depth. Sharing across a few donors was observed for around 4.8% of naive CD4, less than 4% of naive CD8, over 2% of memory CD4, and over 0.3% of memory CD8 clonotypes. Pairwise subsampling led to the expectation that sequencing depth would affect the degree of clonotype sharing among donors. Because the study included a small number of donors, the genetic and exposure-history diversity represented was limited. Sampling was limited to blood, and TCR repertoires in tissue likely differ from TCR repertoires in blood. Naive subsets generally had larger estimated clonotype richness than memory subsets. Higher generation probabilities were observed for clonotypes shared by all four sorted-subset donors than for non-shared clonotypes.

CDR1 SQVTM and CDR2 ANQGSEA were looked up in the germline V gene. At the junction V is shortened by 6 bases and J by 4 bases, with 19 bases in between. The CDR3 sequence holds 15 residues, the cysteine and phenylalanine included. Just CDR3 DNA is preserved here, 45 bases in frame from base 1. Using the deep immunoSEQ assay, TCR CDR3 regions were amplified from genomic DNA by multiplex PCR. Genomic DNA extracted from each cell subset was distributed evenly over all wells of several immunoSEQ 96-well plates, and each plate served as one replicate. For sorted subsets, approximately 0.2 ug of genomic DNA, equivalent to some 30,000 T cell genomes, went into each replicate PCR. The purified libraries were quantified using a Qubit 3.0 fluorometer, sized with a Bioanalyzer 2100, and then quantified again using the KAPA Library Quantification kit. Each immunoSEQ 96-well plate was sequenced on its own single-read 150-cycle Illumina NextSeq 550 flow cell. The paper's processing steps were these. Because the immunoSEQ output held only junctional sequences and lacked quality scores, the filtering could not match the filtering applied to full-length reads. Sequences were annotated with PyIR, a Python wrapper for IgBLAST v1.9, and V/J genes and CDR3 were assigned using IMGT germline references. Reads were filtered out if the reads had weak V/J assignments (E-value above 1e-6), no CDR3, stop codons, out-of-frame junctions, or ambiguous translated residues. A V3J clonotype was defined by an identical inferred V gene, J gene, and CDR3 amino acid sequence. To compute the percentage overlap between repertoires, the number of shared unique clonotypes was divided by the size of the smaller repertoire. Three approaches were used to assess repertoire richness: RTK rarefaction, the Chao1 estimator, and Recon v2.1 estimates of unobserved clonotypes. For all TCRbeta clonotypes obtained by the gDNA method from a few donors, generation probabilities were computed with OLGA. The table was pulled from immuneACCESS by TCRdb, which kept in-frame rearrangements only. Such tables lose some clones; where checked, under half of the loss comes from unresolved V genes, and the rest has no known cause. V, J and clone size reflect that table, while D and trimming were determined from the DNA. The sample table contains approximately 350,000 clones; only one count was recorded for around 74% of them. The ten largest account for approximately 10% of the sample.

The sample consisted of memory CD4+ T cells sorted from blood. Read against the paper, the sample's cell subset or site label means: CD45RA-negative fraction. The TCR comes from a man younger than 40 in good health. The sequence links TRBV29-1 to TRBJ2-1; TRBD1 is a weak D gene call, 6 bases matching. The DNA is TGCAGCGTCACCCTCCTCTATACAGGGTACAATGAGCAGTTCTTC. This codes for CSVTLLYTGYNEQFF.